These 31 T cell receptor beta chains were sequenced from one sample in a study of T cell responses to AZD1222 COVID-19 vaccine listed by TCRdb under 2021. Sample time point, as interpreted from the label and publication: baseline before first vaccination. Libraries were made using the immunoSEQ multiplex PCR assay. TCRdb's version of the immuneACCESS table is confined to in-frame rearrangements and falls short of the full clone set. An unresolved V gene accounts for under half of the shortfall where checked; the remainder is of unknown origin. For this sample the table gives about 110,000 clones, of which roughly 87% were detected only once. The ten largest clonotypes hold 8.5% to 10% of the sample. Sequenced material: peripheral blood, taken on day 0 of AZD1222 vaccination. The origin of the receptors is an adult in good health.

The CDR3 loop reads CASSSGQGRSEEKLFF. The DNA for the CDR3 is TGTGCCAGCTCATCGGGACAGGGGAGGTCAGAGGAAAAACTGTTTTTT. V and J are TRBV18 and TRBJ1-4; 10 bases align to TRBD1. The J segment lost 8 bases and the V segment lost 5 bases, leaving 11 bases of the junction unmatched. The CDR3 contains 16 residues. CDR1 is KGHSH, CDR2 LQKENI, per germline.

The chain uses TRBV11-3 and TRBJ2-1, with D possibly being TRBD2 (5 bases). From germline, CDR1 is SGHNT and CDR2 YENEEA. Trimming removed 4 bases at V and 7 bases at J, with 8 bases between. This CDR3 comprises 12 residues. CDR3 sequence reads: CASSWTRNEQFF. The CDR3 DNA follows: TGTGCCAGCAGCTGGACTCGTAATGAGCAGTTCTTC.

The chain has TRBV2 and TRBJ2-7, with D unresolved. V shed 8 bases and J shed 2 bases, with 13 bases lying between them. The CDR3 has 13 residues. Germline CDR1 is SNHLY and CDR2 is FYNNEI. This chain's CDR3 is CASGLGTTYEQYF. CDR3 nucleotide sequence: TGTGCCAGCGGTTTGGGAACCACCTACGAGCAGTACTTC. The complete variable domain, with remaining parts taken from reference TRBV2 and TRBJ2-7, reads EPEVTQTPSHQVTQMGQEVILRCVPISNHLYFYWYRQILGQKVEFLVSFYNNEISEKSEIFDDQFSVERPDGSNFTLKIRSTKLEDSAMYFCASGLGTTYEQYFGPGTRLTVT.

V gene TRBV7-8 combines with J gene TRBJ1-5; D unclear. Trimming pared 6 bases from V and 4 bases from J, leaving 10 bases between. Germline CDR1 SGHVS, CDR2 FQNEAQ. The CDR3 contains 13 residues. CDR3: CASSPSANQPQHF. The CDR3 nucleotides are TGTGCCAGCAGTCCGTCGGCGAATCAGCCCCAGCATTTT.

This clone was observed once. The chain is built from TRBV6-5 and TRBJ2-2; 9 positions match TRBD1. The CDR3 is made up of 15 amino acids. The germline V gene encodes CDR1 MNHEY and CDR2 SVGAGI. V shed 6 bases, J shed 4 bases, and the junction held 6 bases outside the gene matches. CDR3 region: CASRTGQGGTGELFF. The CDR3 nucleotides read TGTGCCAGCAGGACGGGACAGGGCGGCACCGGGGAGCTGTTTTTT.

The chain couples TRBV7-2 to TRBJ2-6; 8 bases fit TRBD1. The CDR3 covers 17 residues. V dropped 3 bases and J dropped 0; count of bases not matched to a gene: 4. Per the germline V gene, CDR1 is SGHTA and CDR2 is FQGNSA. The CDR3 is CASSFNTGGSGANVLTF. CDR3 nucleotide sequence: TGTGCCAGCAGCTTTAACACAGGGGGCTCTGGGGCCAACGTCCTGACTTTC.

This rearrangement joins TRBV5-1 to TRBJ1-4, with TRBD1 matching 8 bases. The V and J ends lost 4 bases and 7 bases, in that order; junction bases with no gene match: 6. The germline CDR1 and CDR2 sequences are SGHRS and YFSETQ. The CDR3 spans 14 residues. The CDR3 here is CASSLNTGGEKLFF. Written as DNA, the CDR3 is TGCGCCAGCAGCCTGAATACAGGGGGTGAAAAACTGTTTTTT.

The chain has TRBV7-2 and TRBJ2-3; D is unresolved. Germline assignment: CDR1 SGHTA and CDR2 FQGNSA. The V end was cut by 4 bases, the J end by 6 bases, with 14 bases between. CDR3 length equals 14 residues. DNA of the CDR3: TGTGCCAGCAGCTCTCCGCCCAAGCACGATACGCAGTATTTT. Translated, it gives CASSSPPKHDTQYF.

The chain joins TRBV12-1 to TRBJ2-1; TRBD1, the table's D call, was not compared with the DNA. TRBV12-1 has pseudogene status. There are 17 residues in the CDR3. CDR3 region: CASSSGQVLLFYNEQFF. CDR3 nucleotide sequence: TGTGCCAGCAGCAGTGGACAGGTCCTCCTTTTCTACAATGAGCAGTTCTTC.

J is TRBJ2-7 and V is TRBV19, with D unclear. V lost 5 bases and J lost 3, with 8 bases in between. The CDR3 has 12 residues. Germline CDR1 is LNHDA and CDR2 is SQIVND (reference sequence). The CDR3, as DNA: TGTGCCAGTAGTCCGGGCAGCTACGAGCAGTACTTC. Its translation: CASSPGSYEQYF.

The chain is built from TRBV7-8 and TRBJ2-7; 11 bases fit TRBD2. V shed 5 bases, J shed 4 bases, and the junction held 13 bases outside the gene matches. CDR1 is SGHVS, CDR2 FQNEAQ, per germline. The CDR3 has 17 amino acids. CDR3 sequence (DNA): TGTGCCAGCAGCCGAGGGACTAGCGGCGAGTATGGTTACGAGCAGTACTTC. This codes for CASSRGTSGEYGYEQYF.

The rearrangement joins TRBV19 to TRBJ1-5; the match to TRBD1 covers 7 bases. Germline CDR1 LNHDA, CDR2 SQIVND (reference sequence). CDR3 length equals 15 residues. J lost 0 bases, V lost 6 bases, and 5 bases had no gene match. The DNA for the CDR3 is TGTGCCAGTAGGTCAGGGGGAAATAGCAATCAGCCCCAGCATTTT. Translating gives CASRSGGNSNQPQHF.

The rearrangement joins TRBV12-1 to TRBJ1-2. TRBV12-1 represents a pseudogene. The CDR3 spans 17 residues. CDR3: CASSFEKVGVASYGYTF. CDR3 DNA sequence: TGTGCCAGCAGCTTTGAAAAGGTGGGGGTAGCGAGCTATGGCTACACCTTC.

J is TRBJ2-1 and V is TRBV6-4; 11 nucleotides agree with TRBD2. This CDR3 comprises 16 residues. Germline CDR1 is MRHNA and CDR2 is SNTAGT. Unmatched junction bases numbered 10, after V lost 6 bases and J lost 6 bases. This chain's CDR3 is CASSPSGTSGGNEQFF. DNA of the CDR3: TGTGCCAGCAGCCCTTCCGGGACTAGCGGAGGCAATGAGCAGTTCTTC.

The rearrangement joins TRBV9 to TRBJ2-2, with D unresolved. The ends were cut back, 4 bases at V and 0 bases at J, with 7 bases in the middle. Germline V CDR1 and CDR2: SGDLS, YYNGEE. The length of the CDR3 is 14 residues. This chain's CDR3 is CASSMGTNTGELFF. In DNA form, the CDR3 reads TGTGCCAGCAGCATGGGCACGAACACCGGGGAGCTGTTTTTT.

This rearrangement joins TRBV5-4 to TRBJ2-7; 7 bases map to TRBD1. V gave up 4 bases and J gave up 1 base; unmatched junction bases: 2. The CDR3 has 13 residues. Germline V gene data show CDR1 as SGHNT and CDR2 as YYREEE (reference sequence). The CDR3 loop is CASSLGQSYEQYF. CDR3 sequence (DNA): TGTGCCAGCAGCCTGGGACAGTCCTACGAGCAGTACTTC.

This chain uses TRBV27 with TRBJ2-1; no reliable D call. V shed 2 bases and J shed 3 bases, with 11 bases lying between them. CDR3 size: 15 residues. The V gene's germline CDR1 is MNHEY and CDR2 SMNVEV (reference sequence). This CDR3 reads CASSLGPSLYNEQFF. The CDR3 bases are TGTGCCAGCAGTTTAGGGCCTTCCCTCTACAATGAGCAGTTCTTC.

The chain joins TRBV5-1 to TRBJ2-7; possible D gene TRBD1, 6 bases. The CDR3 covers 14 residues. Trimming pared 4 bases from V and 5 bases from J, leaving 16 bases between. Germline V gives CDR1 SGHRS, CDR2 YFSETQ. CDR3 nucleotides: TGCGCCAGCAGCGTACAAAGGGGGAATCACGAGCAGTACTTC. Amino acid sequence: CASSVQRGNHEQYF.

The J gene is TRBJ2-1, the V gene TRBV11-3, with 10 nucleotides matching TRBD2. V was pared by 7 bases and J by 4 bases, with 10 bases of the junction left unmatched. The CDR3 covers 16 residues. Per germline, CDR1 SGHNT and CDR2 YENEEA. The CDR3 DNA reads TGTGCCAGCACCGCGAGCGGGGGGGCCGGGTACAATGAGCAGTTCTTC. Amino acid sequence: CASTASGGAGYNEQFF.

V and J are TRBV10-3 and TRBJ2-2; D is tentatively TRBD1 or TRBD2 (5 bases each). Germline CDR1 reads ENHRY; CDR2 reads SYGVKD. The CDR3 spans 14 residues. Trimming took off 6 bases at V and 0 bases at J, with 8 bases between the two ends. CDR3 bases: TGTGCCATCAGCGGGACGGCGAACACCGGGGAGCTGTTTTTT. The encoded protein is CAISGTANTGELFF.

This clone was seen only a few times. The chain joins TRBV18 to TRBJ2-7; unclear D gene. Germline V gives CDR1 KGHSH, CDR2 LQKENI. The CDR3 is 13 residues long. Trimming left V 6 bases short and J 4 bases short, with 13 bases between. The CDR3 DNA is TGTGCCAGCTCCCAGTCGTTTTTGTACGAGCAGTACTTC. Its translation: CASSQSFLYEQYF.

The chain links TRBV15 to TRBJ2-3; 9 bases match TRBD1. The CDR3 sequence is 15 residues long. CDR1 is LNHNV, CDR2 YYDKDF, per germline (reference sequence). J was trimmed by 4 bases and V by 5 bases; bases with no gene match: 7. CDR3 nucleotide sequence: TGTGCCACCAGCGACCAGACAGGGGGGGCAGATACGCAGTATTTT. Translated: CATSDQTGGADTQYF.

The chain joins TRBV6-5 to TRBJ1-2; perhaps TRBD1 as D (5 bases). The V end was cut by 2 bases, the J end by 2 bases, with 12 bases between. The CDR3 spans 15 residues. Per germline, CDR1 MNHEY and CDR2 SVGAGI. For the CDR3, the DNA is TGTGCCAGCAGTTACGGGGGAGGGATCAACTATGGCTACACCTTC. Amino acids: CASSYGGGINYGYTF.

This clone occurred once. CDR3 in amino acids: CASSEASPHRLGNTIYF. CDR3 sequence (DNA): TGTGCCAGCAGTGAAGCTTCCCCTCACCGCCTTGGAAACACCATATATTTT. V is TRBV2 and J is TRBJ1-3; D remains unclear. The V gene's germline CDR1 is SNHLY and CDR2 FYNNEI. Trimming left V 0 bases short and J 3 bases short, with 15 bases between. This CDR3 has 17 amino acids.

The chain is built from TRBV21-1 and TRBJ2-5. TRBV21-1 is termed a pseudogene. The CDR3 consists of 15 residues. CDR3: CASSKVGKIQETQYF. For the CDR3, the DNA is TGTGCCAGCAGCAAAGTGGGAAAAATACAAGAGACCCAGTACTTC.

The chain joins TRBV5-8 to TRBJ1-4; 7 bases align to TRBD1. This CDR3 has 16 residues. V dropped 4 bases and J dropped 0; count of bases not matched to a gene: 6. Germline-derived CDR1 and CDR2 are SGHTS and YDEGEE. In nucleotides, the CDR3 is TGTGCCAGCAGCACGGGACAGTCTGCAACTAATGAAAAACTGTTTTTT. Translating it yields CASSTGQSATNEKLFF.

This chain links TRBV5-1 with TRBJ2-4; 7 nucleotides line up with TRBD1. The V segment lost 4 bases and the J segment 5 bases; nucleotides outside the gene matches: 6. Germline loops: CDR1 SGHRS, CDR2 YFSETQ. The CDR3 runs to 14 residues. The CDR3 DNA is TGCGCCAGCAGCCCCTGGGACAGCCAAAACATTCAGTACTTC. Translation: CASSPWDSQNIQYF.

The V gene is TRBV25-1, the J gene TRBJ1-1, with a weak D call TRBD1 (5 bases). Germline V gene data show CDR1 as MGHDK and CDR2 as SYGVNS. V lost 3 bases, J lost 5 bases, and 19 bases lay in between. The CDR3 totals 16 residues. The CDR3: CASSDPRGGVVTEAFF. DNA for the CDR3: TGTGCCAGCAGTGACCCAAGGGGAGGGGTGGTTACTGAAGCTTTCTTT.

The gene calls are TRBV19 and TRBJ1-2; no definite D call. CDR3 length: 14 residues. Per germline, CDR1 LNHDA and CDR2 SQIVND (reference sequence). V was clipped by 11 bases and J by 3 bases, with 19 bases between them. In DNA form, the CDR3 reads TGTGCCTCCCAAGCCGCAGGCGGCGACTATGGCTACACCTTC. Translated: CASQAAGGDYGYTF.

In its sample, this clone was seen once. The V call is TRBV3-1 (or the pseudogene TRBV3-2), the J call TRBJ2-4, with D perhaps matching TRBD1 or TRBD2 (5 bases each). The CDR3 is 14 residues long. Germline V gene lookup returns CDR1 LGHDT and CDR2 YNNKEL (reference sequence). The ends were cut back, 3 bases at V and 9 bases at J, with 15 bases in the middle. As DNA, the CDR3 is TGTGCCAGCAGCCAGTCAGGGTTTGGGGGCATTCAGTACTTC. This encodes CASSQSGFGGIQYF.

This chain's CDR3 is CASSYSSGQYNEQFF. CDR3 DNA sequence: TGTGCCAGCAGTTACTCCAGCGGTCAGTACAATGAGCAGTTCTTC. The genes are TRBV6-5 and TRBJ2-1; D may be TRBD2 (5 bases). The CDR3 runs to 15 residues. From germline, CDR1 is MNHEY and CDR2 SVGAGI. V was pared by 0 bases and J by 4 bases, with 10 bases between.